These T cell receptor beta chains were read from a single sample in a study of tumor-infiltrating lymphocytes in primary liver carcinoma. One entry per CDR3 protein, called by TCRdb with MiXCR from the multiplex PCR reads. The table has about 320,000 distinct CDR3 sequences, 65% seen once. Specimen: peripheral blood. The source of these receptors is a middle-aged man with primary liver carcinoma and hepatitis B virus infection. The CDR3 runs from the conserved cysteine through the conserved F or W. The D gene is left open where the match is weak. Some rows mark clone size as missing; the rest say once, few, many or name a class of expanded clone.

V,size,D,J,DNA,CDR3
TRBV6-2/TRBV6-3,.,.,TRBJ1-2,TGTGCCAGCAGTCGAGACGGGACCAACTATGGCTGCACCTTC,CASSRDGTNYGCTF
TRBV16,.,.,TRBJ1-5,TGTGCCAGCAGCCAATTTCGGAATAGCAATCAGCCCCAGCATTTT,CASSQFRNSNQPQHF
TRBV5-6,.,.,TRBJ2-3,TGCGCCAGCAACCAACCCGGGCGATACAGGGATACGCAGTATTTT,CASNQPGRYRDTQYF
TRBV6-2/TRBV6-3,many,.,TRBJ2-1,TGTGCCAGCAGCGGGACCGATGAGGAGCAGTTCTTC,CASSGTDEEQFF
TRBV29-1,many,TRBD2,TRBJ2-3,TGCAGCGGGCAGCGGGATATGGGCACAGATACGCAGTATTTT,CSGQRDMGTDTQYF
TRBV11-2,many,.,TRBJ2-5,TGTGCCAGCAGCCTCTTAGGCGTTCGGACCCAGTACTTC,CASSLLGVRTQYF
TRBV11-3,.,.,TRBJ2-1,TGTGCCAGCAGCTTAGGCCGTGTTCGATCCTACAATGAGCAGTCCTTC,CASSLGRVRSYNEQSF
TRBV7-8,many,TRBD1,TRBJ2-1,TGTGCCAGCAGCTCATCCGGGACAGGGACCTACAATGAGCAGTTCTTC,CASSSSGTGTYNEQFF
TRBV12-3/TRBV12-4,.,.,TRBJ1-5,TGTGCCAGCGGTTTAGGTTCCAAGCAGCCCCAGCATTTT,CASGLGSKQPQHF
TRBV29-1,many,.,TRBJ2-1,TGCAGCGTTGTACGGCAGAGCTCCTACAATGAGCAGTTCTTC,CSVVRQSSYNEQFF
TRBV29-1,.,.,TRBJ2-7,TGCGGCGCATCGAGAGGGACACTCTACGAGCAATACTTC,CGASRGTLYEQYF
TRBV12-3/TRBV12-4,few,TRBD2,TRBJ2-7,TGTGCCAGCACTCCGGGACTAGCGGGATTGAGCTCCTACGAGCAGTACTTC,CASTPGLAGLSSYEQYF
TRBV4-1,.,.,TRBJ1-2,TGCGTCAGCAGCCAAGGGAGGACCGCCCTTATCCATGGCTACACCTTC,CVSSQGRTALIHGYTF
TRBV11-2,.,.,TRBJ2-5,TGTGCCAGCAGCTTAGGGCAGCTAGTGACCCAGTACTTC,CASSLGQLVTQYF
TRBV6-5,.,TRBD2,TRBJ2-3,TGTGCCAGCGGTCTCCAGGGGCTAGCGGGGAGCACAGATACGCAGTATTTT,CASGLQGLAGSTDTQYF
TRBV4-1,once,.,TRBJ2-2,TGCGCCATCAGCCAACTTACCCTCTCCGCGGAGCTGTTTTTT,CAISQLTLSAELFF
TRBV11-3,.,.,TRBJ2-5,TGTGCCAGCAGCTTAGGAGGAGGGCAAGGGACCCATTACTTC,CASSLGGGQGTHYF
TRBV12-5,few,.,TRBJ2-5,TGTGCTAGTGGTTTGTTGGCTTCAGGTACCCAGTACTTC,CASGLLASGTQYF
TRBV11-2,many,.,TRBJ1-5,TGTGCCAGCAGTCAGGGGTCCTCGGGCAATCAGCCCCAGCATTTT,CASSQGSSGNQPQHF
TRBV29-1,many,.,TRBJ2-7,TGCAGCGTCGAAAAAATATCGGGATCGACCTACGAGCAGTACTTC,CSVEKISGSTYEQYF
TRBV11-2,.,.,TRBJ2-1,TGTGCCAGTAGCTTAGTGTCGGGGGAAGATAGTGAGCAGTTCTTC,CASSLVSGEDSEQFF
TRBV11-2,.,.,TRBJ2-3,TGCGCCAGCAGCATATTTAGAGTTCGAACAGATACGCAGTATTTT,CASSIFRVRTDTQYF
TRBV5-5,.,.,TRBJ2-7,TGTGCCGGCAGCTTCCGAACAGGTCAGGTTGAGCAGTACTTC,CAGSFRTGQVEQYF
TRBV10-1,many,.,TRBJ2-7,TGCGCCAGCAGGGAGCTTCCCTCGGGATACGAGCAGTACTTC,CASRELPSGYEQYF
TRBV6-1,.,.,TRBJ1-2,TGTGTCAGCACCACCGTACGGATCTATGGCTACACCTTC,CVSTTVRIYGYTF
TRBV6-6,few,.,TRBJ1-1,TGTGCCAGCAGTTACTCCGGACGGCCGAATATGAACACTGAAGCTTTCTTT,CASSYSGRPNMNTEAFF
TRBV6-1,.,.,TRBJ1-1,TGTGCCAGCATATCCTGGGCGAGGACTGAAGCTCTCTTT,CASISWARTEALF
TRBV29-1,once,.,TRBJ2-2,TGCAACGTTTCCGGGCCGGGGAACACAGGGGAGCTGTTTTTT,CNVSGPGNTGELFF
TRBV11-1,.,.,TRBJ2-3,TGTACCAGCAGCTTTGGAATTAGCACAGATTCGCAGTATTTT,CTSSFGISTDSQYF
TRBV6-2/TRBV6-3,few,TRBD1,TRBJ2-1,TGTGCCAGCAGTTACCTTGACAGGGGGCTCAATGAGCAGTTCTTC,CASSYLDRGLNEQFF
TRBV5-5,.,TRBD2,TRBJ2-1,TGTGCCAGCAGCACCCTAGCGGTCTCCTACAATGAGCAGTTCTTC,CASSTLAVSYNEQFF
TRBV11-2,.,.,TRBJ2-6,TGTGCCAGCAGCTTAGGCACTGGGGACAACGTCCTGACTTTC,CASSLGTGDNVLTF
TRBV5-4,.,.,TRBJ2-1,TGTGCCAGCAGCACACCCCGGGCCTCGGGTTACAATGAGAGGTTCTTC,CASSTPRASGYNERFF
TRBV12-3/TRBV12-4,many,TRBD1,TRBJ1-5,TGTGCCAGCAGGCCACCGGGACAGACTTCCCGGCCCCAGCATTTT,CASRPPGQTSRPQHF
TRBV29-1,.,.,TRBJ1-2,TGCAGGGCTCAGGATGGAGGCTACACCTTT,CRAQDGGYTF
TRBV29-1,many,TRBD2,TRBJ2-1,TGCAGTGGAACTAGCGACCTCAATGAGCAGTTCTTC,CSGTSDLNEQFF
TRBV7-3,.,TRBD1,TRBJ2-1,TGTGCCAGCAGCTCAGGGACAGGGAGTGGGAATGAGCAGTTTTTC,CASSSGTGSGNEQFF
TRBV5-4,.,.,TRBJ2-1,TGTGCCAGCAGCTTGCCATCTATCAATGAGCAGTTCTTC,CASSLPSINEQFF
TRBV12-3/TRBV12-4,once,TRBD2,TRBJ2-7,TGTGCCAGCAGAAGGGGACTAGCGGACTCCTACGACCAGTACTTC,CASRRGLADSYDQYF
TRBV10-1,once,TRBD2,TRBJ2-7,TGCGCCAGCAGGACCCATGCGGGAGTCATTTACGAGCAGTACTTC,CASRTHAGVIYEQYF
TRBV5-4,.,.,TRBJ1-1,TGTACCAGCAGCCGGTCCTGGAACACTGAAGCTTTCTTT,CTSSRSWNTEAFF
TRBV5-1,.,TRBD2,TRBJ2-5,TGCGCCAGCAGCCGCTTCAGCGGGAAATTACTAGGAGTAGAGACCCAGTACTTC,CASSRFSGKLLGVETQYF
TRBV6-5,many,.,TRBJ1-5,TGTGCCAGCAGTTATGTGGTAGGACAGAGCAATCAGCCCCAGCATTTT,CASSYVVGQSNQPQHF
TRBV5-1,.,TRBD2,TRBJ2-7,TGCGCCAGCAGCCGCGGAGCGGGAGGGCCCTACGAGCAGTACTTC,CASSRGAGGPYEQYF
TRBV30,few,TRBD2,TRBJ2-7,TGTGCCTGGAGTGCTTTTGGGAGGGCGGGGGAGCAGTATTTC,CAWSAFGRAGEQYF
TRBV4-1,.,TRBD1,TRBJ2-7,TGCGCCAGCAGTCAAGATCCCCGGACAGGGTACCACGATCAGTACTTC,CASSQDPRTGYHDQYF
TRBV28,.,.,TRBJ1-5,TGTGCCAGCAGTTTATGGTCCAATCAGCCCCAGCATTTT,CASSLWSNQPQHF
TRBV6-2/TRBV6-3,.,.,TRBJ1-5,TGTGACAGCAGTCGGACTGGGAATCAGCTCCAGCATTTT,CDSSRTGNQLQHF
TRBV5-1,.,.,TRBJ1-1,TGCGCCAGCAGCTTAAGGGGAGACACTGAAGCTTTCTTT,CASSLRGDTEAFF
TRBV11-1,.,TRBD2,TRBJ2-1,TGTGCCGGCAGATTACGGGACGGGGGACTAGCCGGGAATGAGCAGTTCTTC,CAGRLRDGGLAGNEQFF
TRBV6-2/TRBV6-3,.,.,TRBJ2-7,TGTGCCACCAACGGGAACTCCTACGATCAGTACTTC,CATNGNSYDQYF
TRBV12-3/TRBV12-4,.,.,TRBJ1-2,TGTGCCATCAGTTTTCAAGGGACCTATGGCTACACCTTC,CAISFQGTYGYTF
TRBV6-2/TRBV6-3,many,TRBD1,TRBJ2-7,TGTGCCAGCAGTTGGGACAGGGACCCAACTTTC,CASSWDRDPTF
TRBV4-1,.,TRBD2,TRBJ2-5,TGTGCCAGCAGCCAGTCAGGACCAGCGGGAGTTGGTGGTCAAGAGACCCAGTACTTC,CASSQSGPAGVGGQETQYF
TRBV6-1,.,TRBD2,TRBJ2-1,TGTGCCAGCAGTGACGGCGGGAGGTCCTACAGTGAGCAGTTCTTC,CASSDGGRSYSEQFF
TRBV11-1,.,TRBD1,TRBJ2-7,TGTACCAGCAGCTCCGGGACAGGAAATCAGTACTTC,CTSSSGTGNQYF
TRBV11-2,.,.,TRBJ2-3,TGTGTCAGCAGCTTAGTGGGCGCGGCGGGAACATATACGCAGTATTTT,CVSSLVGAAGTYTQYF